This T cell receptor (beta chain) derives from a study of cytomegalovirus exposure and HLA in healthy donors. PCR amplification relied on 60 Vbeta primers (plus 13 Jbeta primers). The data were produced by immunoSEQ multiplex PCR, yet TCRdb's version contains in-frame clones alone and is incomplete. Here the sample spans approximately 160,000 clones, under 85% being singletons. Germline lookup yields CDR1 MGHRA and CDR2 YSYEKL. The V segment lost 0 bases and the J segment 2 bases; nucleotides outside the gene matches: 1. The CDR3 consists of 14 residues. This chain links TRBV4-1 with TRBJ2-7; 7 bases are shared with TRBD1. The sample consisted of PBMCs. This clonotype was sampled from a woman in her 30s in good health and CMV-seronegative. CDR3 amino acids: CASSQETGPYEQYF. CDR3 DNA: TGCGCCAGCAGCCAAGAGACAGGGCCCTACGAGCAGTACTTC.